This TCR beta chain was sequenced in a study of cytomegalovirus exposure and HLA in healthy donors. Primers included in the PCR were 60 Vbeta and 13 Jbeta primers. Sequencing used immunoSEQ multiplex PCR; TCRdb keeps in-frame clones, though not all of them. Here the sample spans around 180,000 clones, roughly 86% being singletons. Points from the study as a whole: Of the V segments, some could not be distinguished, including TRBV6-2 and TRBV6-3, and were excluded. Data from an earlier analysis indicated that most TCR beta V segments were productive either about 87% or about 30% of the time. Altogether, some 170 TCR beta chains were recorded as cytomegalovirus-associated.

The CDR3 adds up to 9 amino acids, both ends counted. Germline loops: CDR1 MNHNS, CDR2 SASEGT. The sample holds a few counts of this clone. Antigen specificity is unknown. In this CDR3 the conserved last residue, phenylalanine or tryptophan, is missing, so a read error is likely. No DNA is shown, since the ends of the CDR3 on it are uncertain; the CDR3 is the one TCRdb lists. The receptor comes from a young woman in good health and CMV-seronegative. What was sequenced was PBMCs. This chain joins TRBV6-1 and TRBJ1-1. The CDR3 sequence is CASSEPPLG.